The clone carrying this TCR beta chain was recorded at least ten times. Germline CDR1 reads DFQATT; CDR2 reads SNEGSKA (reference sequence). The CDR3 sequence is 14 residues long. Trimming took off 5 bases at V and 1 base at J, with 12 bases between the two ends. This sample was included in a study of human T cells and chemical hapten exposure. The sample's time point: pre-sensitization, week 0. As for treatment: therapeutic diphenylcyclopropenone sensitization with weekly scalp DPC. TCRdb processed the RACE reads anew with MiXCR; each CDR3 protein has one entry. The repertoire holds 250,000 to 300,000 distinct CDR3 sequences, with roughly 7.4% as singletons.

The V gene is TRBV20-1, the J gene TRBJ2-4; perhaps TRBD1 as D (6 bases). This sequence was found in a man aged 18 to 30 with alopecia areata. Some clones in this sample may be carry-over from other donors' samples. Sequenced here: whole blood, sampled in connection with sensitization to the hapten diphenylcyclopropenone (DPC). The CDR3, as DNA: TGCAGTGCTCTTCAGGGGAGTGCCAAAAACATTCAGTACTTC. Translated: CSALQGSAKNIQYF.